The rows below give T cell receptor beta chains drawn from one sample of a study of CD8 T cells in Susac syndrome. TCRdb independently ran MiXCR on the immunoSEQ multiplex PCR reads; one entry per CDR3 protein. The table includes some 200,000 distinct CDR3 sequences, about 95% detected once. The sample taken for sequencing was CD4+ T cells from PBMCs. These receptor sequences come from a human donor in good health. The CDR3 runs from the conserved cysteine through the conserved F or W. The D gene is left open where the match is weak. Clone size is not always given. Where it is, it says once, few, many or a class for expanded clones.

CDR3 | DNA | J | V | D | size
CASSSEFHEQFF | TGTGCCAGCAGCTCGGAGTTCCATGAGCAGTTCTTC | TRBJ2-1 | TRBV11-2 | - | -
CSARSGADTQYF | TGCAGTGCTAGAAGTGGGGCAGATACGCAGTATTTT | TRBJ2-3 | TRBV20-1 | - | -
CASNLRRSTDTQYF | TGTGCCAGCAACCTCAGGAGGAGCACAGATACGCAGTATTTT | TRBJ2-3 | TRBV12-3/TRBV12-4 | - | once
CATSRLGLGQETQYF | TGTGCCACCAGCAGGCTGGGACTGGGACAAGAGACCCAGTACTTC | TRBJ2-5 | TRBV15 | - | -
CSARPSGGSRYEQYF | TGCAGTGCTAGACCATCCGGGGGATCGCGCTACGAGCAGTACTTC | TRBJ2-7 | TRBV20-1 | - | -
CSASGTGYHNEQFF | TGCAGTGCTTCCGGGACAGGGTACCACAATGAGCAGTTCTTC | TRBJ2-1 | TRBV20-1 | TRBD1 | -
CASSEYPGELFF | TGTGCCAGCAGTGAATACCCCGGGGAGCTGTTTTTT | TRBJ2-2 | TRBV25-1 | - | -
CASSSAFSGANVLTF | TGTGCCAGCAGCTCCGCGTTCTCTGGGGCCAACGTCCTGACTTTC | TRBJ2-6 | TRBV11-1 | - | once
CASSYVSVRETQYF | TGTGCCAGCAGTTATGTCTCAGTCCGAGAGACCCAGTACTTC | TRBJ2-5 | TRBV6-6 | - | -
CSVQEDRGSTEAFF | TGCAGCGTCCAGGAGGACAGGGGGAGCACTGAAGCTTTCTTT | TRBJ1-1 | TRBV29-1 | TRBD1 | -
CASSLVGGLAGEQFF | TGCGCCAGCAGCTTGGTCGGTGGGCTAGCGGGTGAGCAGTTCTTC | TRBJ2-1 | TRBV5-1 | TRBD2 | once
CASSRTDYEQYF | TGTGCCAGCAGCCGGACAGACTACGAGCAGTACTTC | TRBJ2-7 | TRBV3-1 | - | -
CSVDGWSPQETQYF | TGCAGCGTTGATGGCTGGTCCCCGCAAGAGACCCAGTACTTC | TRBJ2-5 | TRBV29-1 | - | -
CASSSLREAYNEQFF | TGTGCCAGCAGTTCTCTCCGGGAGGCATACAATGAGCAGTTCTTC | TRBJ2-1 | TRBV28 | TRBD2 | -
CASSFDDPPPPWHF | TGTGCCAGCAGTTTCGATGACCCCCCCCCACCATGGCATTTT | TRBJ1-5 | TRBV12-3/TRBV12-4 | - | -
CAWIGSSGNTIYF | TGTGCCTGGATAGGGTCCTCTGGAAACACCATATATTTT | TRBJ1-3 | TRBV30 | - | -
CASSLGAGNEQFF | TGTGCCAGCAGTCTAGGGGCGGGGAATGAGCAGTTCTTC | TRBJ2-1 | TRBV25-1 | - | -
CATSDYADTQYF | TGTGCCACCAGTGACTATGCAGATACGCAGTATTTT | TRBJ2-3 | TRBV24-1 | - | -
CASSETSGGNIQYF | TGTGCCAGCAGTGAGACTAGCGGGGGGAACATTCAGTACTTC | TRBJ2-4 | TRBV28 | TRBD2 | -
CASSFQGIGELFF | TGTGCCAGCAGTTTCCAGGGGATCGGGGAGCTGTTTTTT | TRBJ2-2 | TRBV7-2 | - | once
CASSIGGNRRYEQYF | TGTGCCAGTAGTATAGGTGGGAATAGAAGATACGAGCAGTACTTC | TRBJ2-7 | TRBV19 | - | -
CAWTSRNWIERNTQYF | TGTGCCTGGACCTCCCGAAACTGGATTGAAAGGAATACGCAGTATTTT | TRBJ2-3 | TRBV30 | - | -
CASSYTAGKGQAEQFF | TGTGCCAGCAGTTACACGGCAGGCAAGGGGCAGGCTGAGCAGTTCTTC | TRBJ2-1 | TRBV12-3/TRBV12-4 | - | -
CASSLVRPRGANYGYTF | TGTGCCAGCAGCTTAGTACGCCCCAGGGGAGCTAACTATGGCTACACCTTC | TRBJ1-2 | TRBV7-9 | - | -
CSAWGGYTEAFF | TGCAGTGCCTGGGGGGGATACACTGAAGCTTTCTTT | TRBJ1-1 | TRBV20-1 | - | -
CASGGAGPNEKLFF | TGTGCCAGCGGAGGGGCAGGGCCGAATGAAAAACTGTTTTTT | TRBJ1-4 | TRBV28 | - | once
CASSQATTSGATLNEQFF | TGCGCCAGCAGCCAAGCAACGACTAGCGGCGCAACCCTAAATGAGCAGTTCTTC | TRBJ2-1 | TRBV4-3 | TRBD2 | -